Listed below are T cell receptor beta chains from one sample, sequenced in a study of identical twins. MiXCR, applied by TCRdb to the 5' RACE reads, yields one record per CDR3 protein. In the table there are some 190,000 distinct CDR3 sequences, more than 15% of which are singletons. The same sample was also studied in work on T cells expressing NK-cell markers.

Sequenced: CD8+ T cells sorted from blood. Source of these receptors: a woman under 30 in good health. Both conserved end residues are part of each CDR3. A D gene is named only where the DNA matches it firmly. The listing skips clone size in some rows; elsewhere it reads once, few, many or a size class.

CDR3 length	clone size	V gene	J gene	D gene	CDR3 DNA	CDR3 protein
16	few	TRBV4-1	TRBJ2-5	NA	TGCGCCAGCAGCCACCCGGTGGCCGGGGATCAAGAGACCCAGTACTTC	CASSHPVAGDQETQYF
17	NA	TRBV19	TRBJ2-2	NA	TGTGCCAGTAGTATCCCCGCTGCAGGGCTATACACCGGGGAGCTGTTTTTT	CASSIPAAGLYTGELFF
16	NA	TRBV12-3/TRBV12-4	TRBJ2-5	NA	TGTGCCAGCAGACCTTCCGACTTGCCGGCACAAGAGACCCAGTACTTC	CASRPSDLPAQETQYF
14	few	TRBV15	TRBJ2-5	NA	TGTTTCACCAGCAGAGTCTCGCAGAGGGAGACCCAGTACTTC	CFTSRVSQRETQYF
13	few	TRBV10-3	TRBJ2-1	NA	TGTGCCATCAGTGGGCGGACCGTCGGTGAGCAGTTCTTC	CAISGRTVGEQFF
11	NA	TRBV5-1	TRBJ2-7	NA	TGCGCCAGCAGCCTCATGGGGGAGCAGTACTTC	CASSLMGEQYF
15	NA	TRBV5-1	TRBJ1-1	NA	TGCGCCAGCAGCGTATCCGGGACCATGAACACTGAAGCTTTCTTT	CASSVSGTMNTEAFF
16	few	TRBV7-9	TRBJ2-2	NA	TGTGCCAGCAGTTATACAACAGTAGCGGCCACCGGGGAGCTGTTTTTT	CASSYTTVAATGELFF
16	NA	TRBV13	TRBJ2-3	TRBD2	TGTGCCAGCAGCTTCGGGACTAGCGGGAGCACAGATACGCAGTATTTT	CASSFGTSGSTDTQYF
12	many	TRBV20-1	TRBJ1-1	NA	TGCAGTGCTAGGAAAGGGGACACTGAAGCTTTCTTT	CSARKGDTEAFF
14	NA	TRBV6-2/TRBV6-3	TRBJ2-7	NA	TGTGCCAGCAGTAGAGACGGAAGCTCCTACGAGCAGTACTTC	CASSRDGSSYEQYF
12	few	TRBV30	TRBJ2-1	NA	TGTGCCTGGAGCCCTGAAAGGAATGAGCAGTTCTTC	CAWSPERNEQFF
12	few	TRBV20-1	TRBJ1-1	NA	TGCAGTGCTCAAGGGGTGAACACTGAAGCTTTCTTT	CSAQGVNTEAFF
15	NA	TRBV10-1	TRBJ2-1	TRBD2	TGCGCCAGCAGTGAGTCGACTAGCGGGGGCAATGAGCAGTTCTTC	CASSESTSGGNEQFF
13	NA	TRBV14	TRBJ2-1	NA	TGTGCCAGCAGCCAAGATGAGGGAAATGAGCAGTTCTTC	CASSQDEGNEQFF
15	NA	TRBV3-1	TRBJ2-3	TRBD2	TGTGCCAGCAGCCAGGGCGGGAGGGGGGCAGATACGCAGTATTTT	CASSQGGRGADTQYF
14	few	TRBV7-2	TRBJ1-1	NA	TGTGCCAGCAGCGATCAGCCCCCGAACACTGAAGCTTTCTTT	CASSDQPPNTEAFF
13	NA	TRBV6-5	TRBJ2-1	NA	TGTGCCAGCAGTTACGCCAGCTACAATGAGCAGTTCTTC	CASSYASYNEQFF
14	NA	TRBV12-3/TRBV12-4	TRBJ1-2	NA	TGTGCCAGCAGTTTTTGGGAATTGCGGTATGGCTACACCTTC	CASSFWELRYGYTF
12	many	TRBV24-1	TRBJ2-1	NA	TGTGCCACCAGTGACCTCAATCAGGAGCAGTTCTTC	CATSDLNQEQFF
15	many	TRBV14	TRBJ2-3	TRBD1	TGTGCCAGCAGTCCCACAGGGGCCAGCACAGATACGCAGTATTTT	CASSPTGASTDTQYF
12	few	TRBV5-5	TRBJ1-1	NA	TGTGCCAGCAGCCCGACCGGCTCTGAAGCTTTCTTT	CASSPTGSEAFF
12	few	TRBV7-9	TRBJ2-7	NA	TGTGCCAGCAGCCGCCGTGCTTACGAGCAGTACTTC	CASSRRAYEQYF
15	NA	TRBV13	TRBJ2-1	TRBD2	TGTGCCAGCAGCCTCCGCGGGGGATTCTACAATGAGCAGTTCTTC	CASSLRGGFYNEQFF
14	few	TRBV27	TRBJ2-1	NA	TGTGCCAGCAGTTTAGCGCTAGGTTGGAATGAGCAGTTCTTC	CASSLALGWNEQFF
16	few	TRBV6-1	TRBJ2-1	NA	TGTGCCAGCAGTGAACTGAACACTAGTCCCTACAATGAGCAGTTCTTC	CASSELNTSPYNEQFF
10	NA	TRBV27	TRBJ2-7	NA	TGTGCCAGCAGTGAGTACGAGCAGTACTTC	CASSEYEQYF
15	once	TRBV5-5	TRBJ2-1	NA	TGTGCCAGCAGCCCTGGACTCGACGACTACAATGAGCAGTTCTTC	CASSPGLDDYNEQFF
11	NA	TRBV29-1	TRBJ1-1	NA	TGCAGCCCCCAGCTGGGCACTGAAGCTTTCTTT	CSPQLGTEAFF
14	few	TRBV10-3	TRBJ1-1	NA	TGTGCCATCAAAATGGGACATGTGAACACTGAAGCTTTCTTT	CAIKMGHVNTEAFF
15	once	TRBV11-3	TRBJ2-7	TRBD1	TGTGCCAGCAGCTTAGCGGGACAGACCTCCTACGAGCAGTACTTC	CASSLAGQTSYEQYF
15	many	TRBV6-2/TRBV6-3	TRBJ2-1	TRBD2	TGTGCCAGCAGTTATGCGGGAGGAGGCTACAATGAGCAGTTCTTC	CASSYAGGGYNEQFF
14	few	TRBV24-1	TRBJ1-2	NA	TGTGCCACCAGCCCTCGGGGTTCAAACTATGGCTACACCTTC	CATSPRGSNYGYTF
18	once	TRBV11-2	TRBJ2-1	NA	TGTGCCAGCAGCTTAACAGGCAGGTCAGAGGTAAGGTACAATGAGCAGTTCTTC	CASSLTGRSEVRYNEQFF
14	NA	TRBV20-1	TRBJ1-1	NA	TGCAGTGCTAGAGGGGCCATTTTGAACACTGAAGCTTTCTTT	CSARGAILNTEAFF
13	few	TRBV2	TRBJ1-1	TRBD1	TGTGCCAGCCCGGGACAGAGGAACACTGAAGCTTTCTTT	CASPGQRNTEAFF
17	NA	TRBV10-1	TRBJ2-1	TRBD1	TGCGCCAGCAGTGAGTTCACAGGGGGCGCTTCCTACAATGAGCAGTTCTTC	CASSEFTGGASYNEQFF
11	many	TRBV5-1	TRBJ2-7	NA	TGCGCCAGCCGTAAGTGGCACGAGCAGTACTTC	CASRKWHEQYF
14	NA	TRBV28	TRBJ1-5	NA	TGTGCCAGCAGTTTACAGGTTAGCAATCAGCCCCAGCATTTT	CASSLQVSNQPQHF
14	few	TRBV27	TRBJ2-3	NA	TGTGCCAGTGGGAGGCCTTCTAGCACAGATACGCAGTATTTT	CASGRPSSTDTQYF
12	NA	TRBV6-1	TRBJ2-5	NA	TGTGCCAGCTGGGGCCTTGGGGAGACCCAGTACTTC	CASWGLGETQYF
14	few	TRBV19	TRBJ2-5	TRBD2	TGTGCCAGTAGTATAGGGGAGGGCCAAGAGACCCAGTACTTC	CASSIGEGQETQYF
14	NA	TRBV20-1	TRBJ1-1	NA	TGCAGTGCTAGAGATCTAGTCTCAGGGGCTGAAGCTTTCTTT	CSARDLVSGAEAFF
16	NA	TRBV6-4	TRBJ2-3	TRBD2	TGTGCCAGCAGTGACTCGAGGGGCGGGGGAGCAGATACGCAGTATTTT	CASSDSRGGGADTQYF
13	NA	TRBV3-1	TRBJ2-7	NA	TGTGCCAGCAGCCACACGACATCCTACGAGCAGTACTTC	CASSHTTSYEQYF
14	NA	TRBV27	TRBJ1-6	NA	TGTGCCAGCGCGCCGGGACTGGATAATTCACCCCTCCACTTT	CASAPGLDNSPLHF
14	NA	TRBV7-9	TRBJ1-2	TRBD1	TGTGCCAGCAGTTACCCGGGACAGGCCTATGGCTACACCTTC	CASSYPGQAYGYTF
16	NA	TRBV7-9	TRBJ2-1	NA	TGTGCCAGCAGCCCCCCGTCCGGAGGGTTCAGGGATGAGCAGTTCTTC	CASSPPSGGFRDEQFF
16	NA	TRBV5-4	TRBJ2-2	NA	TGTGCCAGCAGCTTGTACTTAACCGCGAACACCGGGGAGCTGTTTTTT	CASSLYLTANTGELFF